This T cell receptor (beta chain) was retrieved from a study of lymphopenia after photon versus proton radiotherapy. For this clone: The antigen is undetermined.

Trimming at V came to 2 bases and at J to 6 bases, leaving 9 bases not matched to a gene. The CDR3 consists of 15 residues. Per germline, CDR1 MDHEN and CDR2 SYDVKM. The data were produced by immunoSEQ multiplex PCR, yet TCRdb's version contains in-frame clones alone and is incomplete. Seen here are almost 25,000 clones, roughly 85% observed once, and the top ten hold around 20%. Study results and limitations: Under photons, naive T cells and diversity fell while effector/memory populations rose.

The V gene is TRBV28, the J gene TRBJ1-1; 7 nucleotides line up with TRBD1. The sequence derives from a woman aged 70-85 years with pancreatic cancer. Source: peripheral blood, taken from a patient treated with proton-based radiotherapy. This chain's CDR3 is CASSLQTGSRSEAFF. The CDR3 DNA reads as TGTGCCAGCAGTTTACAGACAGGGTCTCGGTCTGAAGCTTTCTTT.